This passage covers 21 T cell receptor beta chains from one sample sequenced in a study of T cells after posttransplantation cyclophosphamide. Assay: immunoSEQ multiplex PCR; the TCRdb copy retains only in-frame clones and omits some. Found here are under 10,000 clones, roughly 98% of them singletons; the top ten hold less than 0.3%. Cells defined as naive were viable CD3+CD4+ or CD3+CD8+ and CCR7+CD45RA+CD45RO-CD95-CD27+CD28+. Sequencing was carried out using naive CD4+ T cells sorted from PBMCs. All receptors derive from a woman aged 55-70 years in good health, CMV-negative, and a related stem cell transplant donor.

The V call is TRBV28, the J call TRBJ2-5; TRBD2 matches 9 bases. The CDR3 runs 15 residues. Germline-derived CDR1 and CDR2 are MDHEN and SYDVKM. V dropped 2 bases and J dropped 0; count of bases not matched to a gene: 1. The DNA for the CDR3 is TGTGCCAGCAGTTTACTAGCGGGGAACCAAGAGACCCAGTACTTC. This sequence encodes CASSLLAGNQETQYF.

This chain links TRBV4-3 with TRBJ2-7; 8 positions agree with TRBD1. The CDR3 sequence is 14 residues long. Trimming took 1 base from V and 2 from J; bases not matched to a gene: 1. Germline CDR1 reads LGHNA; CDR2 reads YSLEER. The CDR3, as DNA: TGCGCCAGCAGCCAAGGGACAGGGACCTACGAGCAGTACTTC. It is translated as CASSQGTGTYEQYF.

The chain is built from TRBV6-5 and TRBJ1-5; 7 nucleotides align to TRBD1. This CDR3 spans 14 amino acids. The V gene's germline CDR1 is MNHEY and CDR2 SVGAGI. With 6 bases clipped from V and 4 bases from J, the junction kept 6 bases outside the gene matches. CDR3 residues: CASSGTALNQPQHF. The CDR3 bases are TGTGCCAGCAGCGGGACAGCCCTGAATCAGCCCCAGCATTTT.

A single count supports this clone. The chain combines TRBV5-4 with TRBJ2-3; D is uncertain. Trimming shortened V by 0 bases and J by 4 bases, and 15 bases separated the two germline ends. Germline V CDR1 and CDR2: SGHNT, YYREEE (reference sequence). The CDR3 extends over 16 amino acids. CDR3 sequence: CASSLDQQRIADTQYF. CDR3 DNA sequence: TGTGCCAGCAGCTTGGATCAGCAGCGCATTGCAGATACGCAGTATTTT.

The chain couples TRBV5-1 to TRBJ2-3; D may be TRBD2 (11 bases). The CDR3 extends over 20 amino acids. CDR1 is SGHRS, CDR2 YFSETQ, per germline. Trimming removed 3 bases at V and 7 bases at J, with 33 bases between. The CDR3 DNA is TGCGCCAGCAGCTATCAGACAGGGGGCCTGGGACTAGCGGTCATTTATACGCAGTATTTT. Translating gives CASSYQTGGLGLAVIYTQYF.

J is TRBJ1-2 and V is TRBV29-1; TRBD1 might be the D (6 bases). Germline CDR1 and CDR2: SQVTM and ANQGSEA. Trimming shortened V by 1 base and J by 4 bases, and 13 bases separated the two germline ends. CDR3 length: 14 residues. The CDR3 region is CSVEGPGQIYGYTF. The CDR3 nucleotides are TGCAGCGTTGAAGGTCCAGGACAGATCTATGGCTACACCTTC.

The gene calls are TRBV19 and TRBJ1-5; 7 bases agree with TRBD1. Germline CDR1 reads LNHDA; CDR2 reads SQIVND (reference sequence). The CDR3 is made up of 14 amino acids. The V segment lost 6 bases and the J segment 6 bases; nucleotides outside the gene matches: 8. The CDR3 sequence is CASRRTGDGQPQHF. The CDR3 region has the DNA TGTGCCAGTAGGAGAACAGGGGATGGTCAGCCCCAGCATTTT.

The V and J genes are TRBV18 and TRBJ2-7; the D is unclear. This CDR3 is 14 amino acids long. In germline, CDR1 is KGHSH, CDR2 LQKENI. The V gene lost 3 bases and the J gene lost 2 bases, with 11 bases spanning the gap. CDR3 coding DNA: TGTGCCAGCTCACCGCGTCCCAGCGCCTACGAGCAGTACGTC. This sequence encodes CASSPRPSAYEQYV.

The chain has TRBV28 and TRBJ2-5, with D hard to call. Trimming removed 5 bases from V and 4 bases from J, with 5 bases in between. The CDR3 is made up of 11 amino acids. CDR1 MDHEN and CDR2 SYDVKM come from the germline V gene. CDR3 amino acids: CASSLGETQYF. DNA of the CDR3: TGTGCCAGCAGTCTCGGAGAGACCCAGTACTTC. The full variable domain, in which reference TRBV28 and TRBJ2-5 provide the parts outside the CDR3, is DVKVTQSSRYLVKRTGEKVFLECVQDMDHENMFWYRQDPGLGLRLIYFSYDVKMKEKGDIPEGYSVSREKKERFSLILESASTNQTSMYLCASSLGETQYFGPGTRLLVL.

The chain recombines TRBV19 with TRBJ2-3; D may be TRBD2 (6 bases). The CDR3 totals 15 residues. Deletions cut 8 bases from V and 2 bases from J, with 17 bases between. Germline assignment: CDR1 LNHDA and CDR2 SQIVND (reference sequence). CDR3 residues: CASAKPAGTTDTQYF. The CDR3 DNA reads as TGTGCCAGTGCCAAGCCAGCGGGCACCACAGATACGCAGTATTTT.

Concerning this clone itself: As the CDR3 is not closed by the conserved phenylalanine or tryptophan, this likely results from a read error. No DNA is shown, since the ends of the CDR3 on it are uncertain; the CDR3 is the one TCRdb lists. This chain joins TRBV28 and TRBJ2-7; the DNA was not used to check the table's D call, TRBD2. Germline V CDR1 and CDR2: MDHEN, SYDVKM. The CDR3 adds up to 12 amino acids, both ends counted. This chain's CDR3 is CASSLIRGIQLM.

This chain joins TRBV29-1 and TRBJ1-2; TRBD1 matches 7 bases. Germline V gene sequence: CDR1 SQVTM, CDR2 ANQGSEA. The junction had 6 bases not matched to a gene; V was cut back by 7 bases and J by 4 bases. There are 12 residues in the CDR3. The CDR3, as DNA: TGCAGCGGACAGGGTGACGGCTATGGCTACACCTTC. Translation: CSGQGDGYGYTF. Combining the CDR3 with reference TRBV29-1 and TRBJ1-2 gives the whole variable domain SAVISQKPSRDICQRGTSLTIQCQVDSQVTMMFWYRQQPGQSLTLIATANQGSEATYESGFVIDKFPISRPNLTFSTLTVSNMSPEDSSIYLCSGQGDGYGYTFGSGTRLTVV.

CDR3 sequence: CASSLADRGRSTRTQYF. CDR3 sequence (DNA): TGCGCCAGCAGCCTGGCAGACAGGGGCAGAAGCACACGTACGCAGTATTTT. The rearrangement joins TRBV5-1 to TRBJ2-3, with 8 positions matching TRBD1. This CDR3 is 17 amino acids long. J gave up 8 bases and V 4 bases, and 18 bases lay outside the gene matches. The germline V gene encodes CDR1 SGHRS and CDR2 YFSETQ.

The V and J genes are TRBV15 and TRBJ2-1, with 9 bases fitting TRBD1. The CDR3 covers 13 residues. Germline CDR1 and CDR2: LNHNV and YYDKDF (reference sequence). The V and J ends lost 9 bases and 9 bases, in that order; junction bases with no gene match: 9. In nucleotides, the CDR3 is TGTGCCACTTGGGGACAGGGTGAAGGTGAGCAGTTCTTC. It codes for CATWGQGEGEQFF.

The chain recombines TRBV2 with TRBJ2-1; 7 bases line up with TRBD2. With V trimmed by 8 bases and J by 15 bases, 4 bases remained unmatched. The CDR3 is 9 amino acids. Germline V gene data show CDR1 as SNHLY and CDR2 as FYNNEI. The CDR3 sequence: CASGGVLFF. The CDR3 nucleotides are TGTGCCAGCGGGGGGGTATTGTTCTTC.

The chain employs TRBV9 and TRBJ2-3; 7 nucleotides agree with TRBD2. J gave up 0 bases and V 4 bases, and 2 bases lay outside the gene matches. This CDR3 is 14 amino acids long. Germline-derived CDR1 and CDR2 are SGDLS and YYNGEE. DNA for the CDR3: TGTGCCAGCAGCACTAGCGTTAGCACAGATACGCAGTATTTT. Translating it yields CASSTSVSTDTQYF.

This clone was seen just once. The gene calls are TRBV5-4 and TRBJ2-1; 9 bases map to TRBD2. Germline values: CDR1 SGHNT, CDR2 YYREEE (reference sequence). The CDR3 loop spans 16 amino acids. Trimming took 3 bases from V and 7 from J; bases not matched to a gene: 11. CDR3 DNA sequence: TGTGCCAGCAGCTCAACCTTTCGGCGGGGGGGTAATGAGCAGTTCTTC. Residues: CASSSTFRRGGNEQFF. Full variable domain (rest looked up from reference TRBV5-4 and TRBJ2-1): ETGVTQSPTHLIKTRGQQVTLRCSSQSGHNTVSWYQQALGQGPQFIFQYYREEENGRGNFPPRFSGLQFPNYSSELNVNALELDDSALYLCASSSTFRRGGNEQFFGPGTRLTVL.

This clone has just one count. This chain's CDR3 is CASSQDQKADTQYF. The CDR3 DNA reads as TGTGCCAGCAGCCAAGATCAGAAAGCAGATACGCAGTATTTT. This chain uses TRBV4-2 with TRBJ2-3, with D unresolved. Deletions cut 0 bases from V and 4 bases from J, with 8 bases between. In germline, CDR1 is LGHNA, CDR2 YNFKEQ. CDR3 size: 14 residues.

The V and J genes are TRBV30 and TRBJ2-5, with D maybe TRBD1 (5 bases). V was shortened by 0 bases and J by 5 bases, with 10 bases between the two germline ends. The CDR3 runs 13 residues. The germline V gene has CDR1 GTSNPN and CDR2 SVGIG (reference sequence). The CDR3 DNA follows: TGTGCCTGGAGTGTTGGGGCTTGGGAGACCCAGTACTTC. Its protein product is CAWSVGAWETQYF.

This clone was counted a single time. The CDR3 region has the DNA TGCGCCAGCAGCCACGATTCGACAGGGGTCTATGGCTACACCTTC. It encodes CASSHDSTGVYGYTF. This sequence joins TRBV4-3 and TRBJ1-2, with 8 bases that match TRBD1. Trimming took 3 bases from V and 4 from J; bases not matched to a gene: 7. The germline CDR1 and CDR2 sequences are LGHNA and YSLEER. The CDR3 has 15 amino acids.

The sample holds one count of this clone. V gene TRBV29-1 combines with J gene TRBJ1-2; D ambiguous. The CDR3 has 12 amino acids. Per germline, CDR1 SQVTM and CDR2 ANQGSEA. The V and J ends lost 6 bases and 0 bases respectively, with 8 bases between them. The chain's CDR3 is CSVKQSNYGYTF. DNA for the CDR3: TGCAGCGTAAAACAGTCTAACTATGGCTACACCTTC.